One and the same sample provided the 29 T cell receptor beta chains below, sequenced in a study of regulatory T cells in long-lasting Graves disease. To make TCR beta libraries, researchers used iRepertoire HTBI primers and Arm-PCR of CDR3 regions. TCRdb analysed the multiplex PCR reads with MiXCR anew, one entry per CDR3 protein. The table shows approximately 350,000 distinct CDR3 sequences, with approximately 15% occurring only once. Time point in this sample: newly diagnosed GD, antithyroid drugs for less than 3 months. RNA isolated from PBMCs was used to make the TCR library. The same sample was also studied in work on T cells in Graves' hyperthyroidism and ophthalmopathy.

Sample: peripheral blood mononuclear cells (PBMCs), taken at new diagnosis, from a patient treated with antithyroid drugs. The receptors here all came from a man aged 40-50 years with Graves disease.

This clonotype was seen repeatedly, ten times or more. V gene TRBV7-2 combines with J gene TRBJ2-5; the match to TRBD2 covers 12 bases. Germline assignment: CDR1 SGHTA and CDR2 FQGNSA. There are 15 residues in the CDR3. V was clipped by 5 bases and J by 6 bases; unmatched bases: 7. The CDR3 loop reads CASSPRLAGAQTQYF. The CDR3 region has the DNA TGTGCCAGCAGCCCGCGACTAGCGGGGGCGCAGACCCAGTACTTC.

Many counts were recorded for this clonotype. This chain uses TRBV7-3 with TRBJ2-3; possibly TRBD2 for D (6 bases). Trimming left V 1 base short and J 2 bases short, with 10 bases between. CDR3 length: 15 amino acids. Germline-derived CDR1 and CDR2 are SGHTA and FQGTGA. The CDR3 DNA reads as TGTGCCAGCAGCTTAATGGGCGGGGACACAGATACGCAGTATTTT. Protein sequence: CASSLMGGDTDTQYF.

This clonotype has ten or more counts. The chain joins TRBV18 to TRBJ1-4; D gene uncertain. V dropped 2 bases and J dropped 1 base, with 8 bases sitting between them. From germline, CDR1 is KGHSH and CDR2 LQKENI. The CDR3 covers 15 residues. In nucleotides, the CDR3 is TGTGCCAGCTCACCAGAGGGCGTAACTAATGAAAAACTGTTTTTT. Translated: CASSPEGVTNEKLFF.

This clonotype was counted between two and nine times. This sequence joins TRBV28 and TRBJ2-3; 7 bases match TRBD2. This CDR3 region has 17 residues. J gave up 0 bases and V 1 base, and 7 bases lay outside the gene matches. The germline gives CDR1 MDHEN, CDR2 SYDVKM. CDR3 DNA sequence: TGTGCCAGCAGTTTATCCCTGGGGCGGGGGAGCACAGATACGCAGTATTTT. Translation: CASSLSLGRGSTDTQYF.

The rearrangement uses TRBV6-1 and TRBJ1-1; weak D call: TRBD1 (5 bases). Germline V gene lookup returns CDR1 MNHNS and CDR2 SASEGT. Trimming shortened V by 7 bases and J by 1 base, and 13 bases separated the two germline ends. The CDR3 contains 14 residues. The CDR3 is CASTEIRGNTEAFF. DNA of the CDR3: TGTGCCAGCACCGAGATTAGGGGGAACACTGAAGCTTTCTTT.

This clonotype was counted between two and nine times. J is TRBJ1-3 and V is TRBV9; TRBD1 matches at 9 bases. The V and J ends lost 4 bases and 0 bases, in that order; junction bases with no gene match: 8. Germline lookup yields CDR1 SGDLS and CDR2 YYNGEE. This CDR3 contains 17 residues. The CDR3 bases are TGTGCCAGCAGCCCCCTCGACAGGGGGTTCTCTGGAAACACCATATATTTT. Protein sequence: CASSPLDRGFSGNTIYF.

This clonotype was counted many times. V usage is TRBV20-1 and J usage is TRBJ2-1; 10 positions match TRBD2. The assigned J gene may be wrong: the sequence end matches TRBJ2-5 better. Germline V gene sequence: CDR1 DFQATT, CDR2 SNEGSKA (reference sequence). This CDR3 is built from 12 residues. CDR3 bases: TGCAGTGGGACTAGCGGACAAGAGACCCAGTACTTC. Amino acid sequence: CSGTSGQETQYF.

This clonotype appeared a few times. This chain connects TRBV18 to TRBJ2-7; perhaps TRBD1 as D (6 bases). The CDR3 consists of 16 residues. CDR1 KGHSH and CDR2 LQKENI come from the germline V gene. Trimming took 3 bases from V and 3 from J, leaving 18 bases between them. CDR3 DNA: TGTGCCAGCTCACCGCTCGGGACAAGCCTTGGCTACGAGCAGTACTTC. Its translation is CASSPLGTSLGYEQYF.

At least ten counts were recorded for this clonotype. This chain joins TRBV5-1 and TRBJ1-3; 7 bases fit TRBD1. The germline V gene has CDR1 SGHRS and CDR2 YFSETQ. With V trimmed by 4 bases and J by 1 base, 5 bases remained unmatched. This CDR3 has 15 amino acids. CDR3 protein: CASSIPTGSGNTIYF. DNA for the CDR3: TGCGCCAGCAGCATACCGACAGGGTCTGGAAACACCATATATTTT.

The chain has TRBV19 and TRBJ2-6, with D perhaps TRBD2 (6 bases). This CDR3 spans 17 amino acids. Trimming pared 6 bases from V and 0 bases from J, leaving 15 bases between. Per the germline V gene, CDR1 is LNHDA and CDR2 is SQIVND (reference sequence). CDR3 nucleotides: TGTGCCAGTAGCCCCCGGGACGGGAGCTCTGGGGCCAACGTCCTGACTTTC. Translation gives CASSPRDGSSGANVLTF.

This clonotype has a count of ten or more. The rearrangement uses TRBV20-1 and TRBJ2-3; 8 bases map to TRBD2. Germline lookup yields CDR1 DFQATT and CDR2 SNEGSKA (reference sequence). Trimming at V came to 6 bases and at J to 4 bases, leaving 12 bases not matched to a gene. The CDR3 is 15 amino acids. DNA for the CDR3: TGCAGTGCCGTCCATAGCGGGGCTGTGTCAGATACGCAGTATTTT. This gives the protein CSAVHSGAVSDTQYF.

The V and J genes are TRBV2 and TRBJ1-4; D is unresolved. Trimming removed 6 bases at V and 8 bases at J, with 16 bases between. Germline loops: CDR1 SNHLY, CDR2 FYNNEI. This CDR3 has 14 amino acids. The CDR3 region is CASSLREGREKLFF. CDR3 DNA sequence: TGTGCCAGCAGCTTAAGGGAGGGCAGGGAAAAACTGTTTTTT.

This clonotype was counted at least ten times. The chain combines TRBV5-1 with TRBJ2-4; 9 positions agree with TRBD1. Per the germline V gene, CDR1 is SGHRS and CDR2 is YFSETQ. J gave up 8 bases and V 4 bases, and 7 bases lay outside the gene matches. CDR3 size: 14 residues. The CDR3 DNA reads as TGCGCCAGCAGCGGCACAGGGGGCGAAGACATTCAGTACTTC. Protein: CASSGTGGEDIQYF.

This chain uses TRBV19 with TRBJ2-4, with D perhaps matching TRBD1 or TRBD2 (6 bases each). CDR1 is LNHDA, CDR2 SQIVND, per germline (reference sequence). The CDR3 sequence is 19 residues long. V was pared by 9 bases and J by 1 base, with 28 bases between. The CDR3 nucleotides read TGTGCCAGGGAAACGGCGGGACACCAGGTGCCAGGGGCCAAAAACATTCAGTACTTC. It yields the protein CARETAGHQVPGAKNIQYF.

This clonotype has ten or more counts. For the CDR3, the DNA is TGCAGCGTTGTCAGTCGACACCAGAACACTGAAGCTTTCTTT. Amino acids: CSVVSRHQNTEAFF. The genes are TRBV29-1 and TRBJ1-1; D remains unclear. The V and J ends lost 4 bases and 1 base respectively, with 13 bases between them. This CDR3 comprises 14 residues. CDR1 and CDR2 (germline): SQVTM, ANQGSEA.

This clonotype came up a few times. The V gene is TRBV19, the J gene TRBJ1-3, with D unresolved. Trimming shortened V by 7 bases and J by 4 bases, and 11 bases separated the two germline ends. This CDR3 has 13 amino acids. Germline-derived CDR1 and CDR2 are LNHDA and SQIVND (reference sequence). The CDR3 DNA is TGTGCCAGTATTAGGGCGGCCGGAAACACCATATATTTT. This encodes CASIRAAGNTIYF.

This clonotype was counted many times. The chain employs TRBV5-1 and TRBJ2-2; the match to TRBD2 covers 11 bases. V was clipped by 3 bases and J by 4 bases; unmatched bases: 5. The CDR3 extends over 16 amino acids. Germline V gene data show CDR1 as SGHRS and CDR2 as YFSETQ. The CDR3 loop is CASSYLAGGPTGELFF. The CDR3 DNA reads as TGCGCCAGCAGCTACTTAGCGGGGGGGCCCACCGGGGAGCTGTTTTTT.

This clonotype has a count of ten or more. This rearrangement joins TRBV7-2 to TRBJ1-1; 7 bases fit TRBD1. Germline V gene data show CDR1 as SGHTA and CDR2 as FQGNSA. The CDR3 contains 12 residues. The ends lost 5 bases at V and 9 bases at J; junction bases unmatched: 6. The DNA of the CDR3 is TGTGCCAGCAGCCAGGGGGGGGGTAAAGCTTTCTTT. Translation: CASSQGGGKAFF.

This clonotype was observed at least ten times. V is TRBV5-1 and J is TRBJ1-6; D unclear. Germline values: CDR1 SGHRS, CDR2 YFSETQ. The length of the CDR3 is 16 residues. The germline V and J ends were trimmed by 0 bases and 4 bases, with 11 bases remaining between them. CDR3 in DNA: TGCGCCAGCAGCTTGGTCGTCAGGAGGTATAATTCACCCCTCCACTTT. Translating gives CASSLVVRRYNSPLHF.

The sample holds many counts of this clonotype. The chain uses TRBV6-1 and TRBJ2-5; the match to TRBD2 covers 7 bases. This CDR3 is built from 13 residues. Germline values: CDR1 MNHNS, CDR2 SASEGT. Unmatched junction bases numbered 5, after V lost 6 bases and J lost 4 bases. In DNA, the CDR3 is TGTGCCAGCAGACCAGCGGGGCTAGAGACCCAGTACTTC. This encodes CASRPAGLETQYF.

At least ten counts were recorded for this clonotype. The gene calls are TRBV29-1 and TRBJ2-5; 9 nucleotides align to TRBD1. In germline, CDR1 is SQVTM, CDR2 ANQGSEA. J gave up 1 base and V 5 bases, and 2 bases lay outside the gene matches. The CDR3 has 13 amino acids. The CDR3 here is CSVIQGAQETQYF. In DNA, the CDR3 is TGCAGCGTTATACAGGGGGCCCAAGAGACCCAGTACTTC.

Many counts were recorded for this clonotype. The chain combines TRBV6-2 or TRBV6-3 with TRBJ2-3; D is uncertain. Trimming removed 2 bases at V and 6 bases at J, with 12 bases between. Germline loops: CDR1 MNHEY, CDR2 SVGEGT. CDR3 size: 14 residues. The CDR3 nucleotides read TGTGCCAGCAGTTACATGATCTCGGGTGATACGCAGTATTTT. Translated: CASSYMISGDTQYF.

This clonotype was counted at least ten times. The chain carries TRBV2 and TRBJ2-1; 8 bases map to TRBD2. The CDR3 totals 17 residues. J lost 4 bases, V lost 7 bases, and 15 bases had no gene match. Germline V gene data show CDR1 as SNHLY and CDR2 as FYNNEI. For the CDR3, the DNA is TGTGCCAGCACCAAGGATCCCGGATCGGGGGGGTACAATGAGCAGTTCTTC. This codes for CASTKDPGSGGYNEQFF.

A single count supports this clonotype. The chain carries TRBV18 and TRBJ1-4, with D possibly being TRBD1 (5 bases). The V and J ends lost 0 bases and 4 bases respectively, with 15 bases between them. Germline-derived CDR1 and CDR2 are KGHSH and LQKENI. This CDR3 spans 17 amino acids. The CDR3 reads CASSPPGWGTDNEKLFF. The CDR3 DNA reads as TGTGCCAGCTCACCACCGGGATGGGGGACGGATAATGAAAAACTGTTTTTT. Full variable domain (outside the CDR3, taken from reference TRBV18 and TRBJ1-4): NAGVMQNPRHLVRRRGQEARLRCSPMKGHSHVYWYRQLPEEGLKFMVYLQKENIIDESGMPKERFSAEFPKEGPSILRIQQVVRGDSAAYFCASSPPGWGTDNEKLFFGSGTQLSVL.

Ten or more counts support this clonotype. The chain has TRBV20-1 and TRBJ1-1, with D possibly TRBD1 on 5 matching bases. Germline CDR1 DFQATT, CDR2 SNEGSKA (reference sequence). Trimming took off 6 bases at V and 1 base at J, with 18 bases between the two ends. The CDR3 totals 15 residues. CDR3 bases: TGCAGTGCCCCCGATTATGGGGGATCGAACACTGAAGCTTTCTTT. Amino acid sequence: CSAPDYGGSNTEAFF.

This clonotype was recorded at least ten times. The chain is built from TRBV12-3 or TRBV12-4 and TRBJ2-3; no clear D. The CDR3 loop spans 11 amino acids. Trimming left V 2 bases short and J 3 bases short, with 0 bases between. DNA for the CDR3: TGTGCCAGCAGTTTAACAGATACGCAGTATTTT. This encodes CASSLTDTQYF.

The chain combines TRBV5-1 with TRBJ2-7; 9 bases align to TRBD1. The CDR3 extends over 14 amino acids. V was clipped by 7 bases and J by 3 bases; unmatched bases: 8. In germline, CDR1 is SGHRS, CDR2 YFSETQ. The CDR3 nucleotides read TGCGCCAGCCGGCGGGGACAGGGTTTCTACGAGCAGTACTTC. It yields the protein CASRRGQGFYEQYF.

At least ten counts were recorded for this clonotype. The rearrangement joins TRBV5-6 to TRBJ2-2; D is unresolved. The ends were cut back, 4 bases at V and 9 bases at J, with 7 bases in the middle. The CDR3 contains 11 residues. The V gene's germline CDR1 is SGHDT and CDR2 YYEEEE. The CDR3 DNA follows: TGTGCCAGCAGCCGCTACAGGGAGCTGTTTTTT. It is translated as CASSRYRELFF.

This clonotype came up many times. J is TRBJ1-4 and V is TRBV7-9; perhaps TRBD1 as D (6 bases). Germline loops: CDR1 SEHNR, CDR2 FQNEAQ (reference sequence). The CDR3 consists of 15 residues. V dropped 6 bases and J dropped 0 bases, with 11 bases sitting between them. CDR3 residues: CASSPRQATNEKLFF. CDR3 sequence (DNA): TGTGCCAGCAGTCCTAGACAGGCAACTAATGAAAAACTGTTTTTT. Combining the CDR3 with reference TRBV7-9 and TRBJ1-4 gives the whole variable domain DTGVSQNPRHKITKRGQNVTFRCDPISEHNRLYWYRQTLGQGPEFLTYFQNEAQLEKSRLLSDRFSAERPKGSFSTLEIQRTEQGDSAMYLCASSPRQATNEKLFFGSGTQLSVL.